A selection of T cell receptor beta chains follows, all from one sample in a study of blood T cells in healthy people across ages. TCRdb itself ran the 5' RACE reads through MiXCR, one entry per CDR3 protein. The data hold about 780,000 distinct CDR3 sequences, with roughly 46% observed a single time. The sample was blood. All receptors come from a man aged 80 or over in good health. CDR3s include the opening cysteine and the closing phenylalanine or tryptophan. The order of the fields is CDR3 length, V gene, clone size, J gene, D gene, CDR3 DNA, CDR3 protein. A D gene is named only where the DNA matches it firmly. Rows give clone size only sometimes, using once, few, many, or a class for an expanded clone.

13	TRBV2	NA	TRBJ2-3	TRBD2	TGTGCCAGCAGTGAAACCCTAGCGGCTACGCAGTATTTT	CASSETLAATQYF
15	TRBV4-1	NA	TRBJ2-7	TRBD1	TGCGCCAGCAGTCCTGGACAGGGGACTACATACGAGCAGTACTTC	CASSPGQGTTYEQYF
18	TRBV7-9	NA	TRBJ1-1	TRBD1	TGTGCCAGCAGCTCGACTTGGGACAGGGGGAGGATAGACACTGAAGCTTTCTTT	CASSSTWDRGRIDTEAFF
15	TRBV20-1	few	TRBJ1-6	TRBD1	TGCAGTGCAACTTCCGGGACAGGGGTTAATTCACCCCTCCACTTT	CSATSGTGVNSPLHF
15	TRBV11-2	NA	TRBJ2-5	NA	TGTGCCAGCAGCTTGGGTAGCCGGGCTTTTGAGACCCAGTACTTC	CASSLGSRAFETQYF
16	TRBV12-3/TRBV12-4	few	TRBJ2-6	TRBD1	TGTGCCAGCAGGCCGGGACAGGGCCCCGGGGCCAACGTCCTGACTTTC	CASRPGQGPGANVLTF
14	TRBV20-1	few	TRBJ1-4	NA	TGCAGTGCTAGAAGGGCTGGGGGGAATGAAAAACTGTTTTTT	CSARRAGGNEKLFF
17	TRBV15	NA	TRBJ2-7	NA	TGTGCCACCAGCAGAGATAGAGTCGGTCGACCGGATGGTGAGCAGTACTTC	CATSRDRVGRPDGEQYF
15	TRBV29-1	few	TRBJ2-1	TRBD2	TGCAGCGTTGAAACCGGGACTAGTGAATACAATGAGCAGTTCTTC	CSVETGTSEYNEQFF
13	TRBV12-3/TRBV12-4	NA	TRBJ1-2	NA	TGTGCCAGCAATTTAGCAGGCAGGTTTGGCTACACCTTC	CASNLAGRFGYTF
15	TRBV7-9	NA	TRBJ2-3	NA	TGTGCCAGCAGCTTAGGCCGGGCTGAGGGGAATACGCAGTATTTT	CASSLGRAEGNTQYF
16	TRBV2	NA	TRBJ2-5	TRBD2	TGTGCCAGCAGGAGATTTAGCGGGGCTCCCCAAGAGACCCAGTACTTC	CASRRFSGAPQETQYF
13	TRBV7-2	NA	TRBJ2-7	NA	TGTGCCAGCAGCTTAGCGAACGGCTACGAGCAGTACTTC	CASSLANGYEQYF
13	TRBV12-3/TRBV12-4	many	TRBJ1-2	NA	TGTGCCAGCAGGGAGACACGTAACTATGGCTACACCTTC	CASRETRNYGYTF
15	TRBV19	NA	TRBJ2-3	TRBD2	TGTGCCAGTAGTATAGCGGGAGGAAACACAGATACGCAGTATTTT	CASSIAGGNTDTQYF
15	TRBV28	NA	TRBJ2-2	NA	TGTGCCACCAAGTCTCCTCAGCCAGAGACCGGGGAGCTGTTTTTT	CATKSPQPETGELFF
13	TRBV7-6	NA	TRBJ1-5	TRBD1	TGTGCCAGCAGCTTCGGACAGGGTCAGCCCCAGCATTTT	CASSFGQGQPQHF
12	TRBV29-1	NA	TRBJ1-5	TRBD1	TGCAGCGTTGGGGACAGAGATCAGCCCCAGCATTTT	CSVGDRDQPQHF
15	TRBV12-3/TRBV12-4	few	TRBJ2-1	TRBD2	TGTGCCAGCACCCCTAGGGGACTAGCGAACAATGAGCAGTTCTTC	CASTPRGLANNEQFF
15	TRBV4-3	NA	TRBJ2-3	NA	TGCGCCAGCAGCCAAGATCACGCCAGCACAGATACGCAGTATTTT	CASSQDHASTDTQYF
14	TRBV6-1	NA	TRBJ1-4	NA	TGTGCCAGCAGTGAAATAGGGGGGAATGAAAAACTGTTTTTT	CASSEIGGNEKLFF
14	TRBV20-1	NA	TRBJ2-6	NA	TGCAGTGTCATAACGGGGTCTGGGGCCAACGTCCTGACTTTC	CSVITGSGANVLTF
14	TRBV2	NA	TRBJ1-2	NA	TGTGCCAGCAGTGTCGTTACGGGGCCTGGGGGCTACACCTTC	CASSVVTGPGGYTF
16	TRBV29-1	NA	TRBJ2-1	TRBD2	TGCAGCGCTGAAAATATGCTAGCGGGTAAGGGGATTGAGCAGTTCTTC	CSAENMLAGKGIEQFF
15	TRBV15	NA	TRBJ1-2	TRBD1	TGTGCCACCAGCGACAGGACAGGAGGGAATGGTGGCTACACCTTC	CATSDRTGGNGGYTF
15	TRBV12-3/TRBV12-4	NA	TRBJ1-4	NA	NA	CASSSSVATNEKLFF
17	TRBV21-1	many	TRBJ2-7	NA	TGTGCCAGCAGCAAAGTTTGGGCTAGCGGGAGACAGTACGAGCAGTACTTC	CASSKVWASGRQYEQYF
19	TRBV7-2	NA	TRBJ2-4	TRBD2	TGTGCCAGCAGCTTAGCCCCGGGACTAGCAGTGCTAGCCAAAAACATTCAGTACTTC	CASSLAPGLAVLAKNIQYF
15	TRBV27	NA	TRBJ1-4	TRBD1	TGTGCCAGCAGTAAAGGGACAGGGGATAGTGAAAAACTGTTTTTT	CASSKGTGDSEKLFF
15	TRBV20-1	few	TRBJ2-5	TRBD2	TGCAGTGCTAGTGAACTAGCGGGAGGAGGGGAGACCCAGTACTTC	CSASELAGGGETQYF
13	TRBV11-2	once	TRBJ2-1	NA	TGTGCCAGCAGCTTAGAATGGGTGGAGGAGCAGTTCTTC	CASSLEWVEEQFF
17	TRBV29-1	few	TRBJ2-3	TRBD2	TGCAGCGGGGCGGGCCGTCCGACTAGCGGGGGCACAGATACGCAGTATTTT	CSGAGRPTSGGTDTQYF
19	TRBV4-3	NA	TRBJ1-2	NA	TGCGCCAGCAGCCAAGATATCTTGGGCCGGGACCCACCTAACTATGGCTACACCTTC	CASSQDILGRDPPNYGYTF
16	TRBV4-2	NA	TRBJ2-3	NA	TGTGCCAGCAGCCAAGTGATTATGGGGTATGAAGATACGCAGTATTTT	CASSQVIMGYEDTQYF
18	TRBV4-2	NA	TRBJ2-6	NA	TGTGCCAGCAGCCAGGAGGACAGTGCCTTCTCTGGGGCCACCGTCCTGACTTTC	CASSQEDSAFSGATVLTF
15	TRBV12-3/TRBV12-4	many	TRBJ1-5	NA	TGTGCCAGCAGTCCCCAAACGTTGGGCAATCAGCCCCAGCATTTT	CASSPQTLGNQPQHF
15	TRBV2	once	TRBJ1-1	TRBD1	TGTGCCAGCAGAGAGGACAGGGGCTTAGACACTGAAGCTTTCTTT	CASREDRGLDTEAFF
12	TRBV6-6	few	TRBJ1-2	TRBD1	TGTGCCAGCAGTGGGGACAGGGATGGCTACACCTTC	CASSGDRDGYTF
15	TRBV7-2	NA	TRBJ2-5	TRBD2	TGTGCCAGCAGCTTACCGCGGGGGGGGCAAGAGACCCAGTACTTC	CASSLPRGGQETQYF
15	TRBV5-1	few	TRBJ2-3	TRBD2	TGCGCCAGCAGCGCATCAATAGCGGGAACAGATACGCAGTATTTT	CASSASIAGTDTQYF
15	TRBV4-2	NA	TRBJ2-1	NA	TGTGCCAGCAGCCAAGAAAGGAGACTAGTGGGTGAGCAGTTCTTC	CASSQERRLVGEQFF
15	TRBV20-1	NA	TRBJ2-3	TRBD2	TGCAGTGCGTCTAGCGGGAGGTTGGACACAGATACGCAGTATTTT	CSASSGRLDTDTQYF
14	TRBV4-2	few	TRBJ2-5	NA	TGTGCCAGCAGCCCCGACATGGACCAAGAGACCCAGTACTTC	CASSPDMDQETQYF
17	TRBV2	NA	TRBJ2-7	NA	TGTGCCAGCAGTTCCCGGGGCCGGGGAAGCTCCTACAATGAACAGTACTTC	CASSSRGRGSSYNEQYF
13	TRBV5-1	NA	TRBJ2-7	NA	TGCGCCAGCAGCCTCACGCGGGACTACGAGCAGTACTTC	CASSLTRDYEQYF
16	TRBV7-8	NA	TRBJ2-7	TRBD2	TGTGCCAGCAGCTTAGGGGGGACTAGCGGGACTTTGGAGCAGTACTTC	CASSLGGTSGTLEQYF
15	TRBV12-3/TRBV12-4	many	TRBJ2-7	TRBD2	TGTGCCAGCAGCCCCCGGACTAGCGGGAACTACGAGCAGTACTTC	CASSPRTSGNYEQYF
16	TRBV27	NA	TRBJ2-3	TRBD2	TGTGCCAGCAGCCTTAGCGGGGGGGCGGGCACAGATACGCAGTATTTT	CASSLSGGAGTDTQYF